This T cell receptor (beta chain) was recorded in a study of blood T cell repertoires in COVID-19. Generated by immunoSEQ multiplex PCR, the TCRdb table keeps only in-frame clones and is missing some. The table has over 35,000 clones, roughly nine tenths seen once. The germline CDR1 and CDR2 sequences are MGHDK and SYGVNS. CDR3 length: 13 residues. Between the trimmed V and J ends, which lost 8 bases and 1 base, there was a span of 11 bases. The rearrangement links TRBV25-1 to TRBJ2-5; possibly TRBD1 for D (7 bases). The sequence was obtained from an older man with active COVID-19. The sequencing sample was made of peripheral blood. Here the CDR3 reads CASAGQLQETQYF. CDR3 nucleotide sequence: TGTGCCAGCGCGGGACAGCTCCAAGAGACCCAGTACTTC.